These T cell receptor beta chains were read from a single sample in a study of technical replicates of blood from a handful of donors. The data were produced by immunoSEQ multiplex PCR, yet TCRdb's version contains in-frame clones alone and is incomplete. The data contain 55,000 to 65,000 clones, more than 95% of them singletons. The sample taken for sequencing was T cells isolated from PBMCs. The receptors here all came from a human donor in good health. The CDR3 runs from the conserved cysteine through the conserved F or W. D genes are given only for firm matches. Some rows mark clone size as missing; the rest say once, few, many or name a class of expanded clone.

>TRBD1|TRBV7-2|TRBJ1-2|.
TGTGCCAGCAGTCACCGACAGGGGGTTAATTACTATGGCTACACCTTC
CASSHRQGVNYYGYTF
>.|TRBV6-5|TRBJ2-1|once
TGTGCCAGCAGTTACGGTGGCGGGCTACTCTACAATGAGCAGTTCTTC
CASSYGGGLLYNEQFF
>TRBD2|TRBV18|TRBJ2-7|.
TGTGCCAGCTCACCCACTAGCGGTAGCTCCTACGAGCAGTACTTC
CASSPTSGSSYEQYF
>TRBD1|TRBV10-2|TRBJ2-7|.
TGCGCCAGTAAGGAATCGAAGAGGACAGGGAGCTACGAGCAGTACTTC
CASKESKRTGSYEQYF
>TRBD1|TRBV14|TRBJ2-7|.
TGTGCCAGCAGCCATATCAGGGGCAGGGGGCATTACGAGCAGTACTTC
CASSHIRGRGHYEQYF
>.|TRBV11-2|TRBJ2-5|.
TGTGCCAGCAGCTTAGTCGTGGCAGACTTAGAGACCCAGTACTTC
CASSLVVADLETQYF
>TRBD2|TRBV2|TRBJ2-5|.
TGTGCCAGCACCGAGCCCTCAGGGAGGGAGGAGACCCAGTACTTC
CASTEPSGREETQYF
>.|TRBV4-1|TRBJ1-4|few
TGCGCCAGCAGCCAAGAACGGCGGGGTGCAACTAATGAAAAACTGTTTTTT
CASSQERRGATNEKLFF
>.|TRBV20-1|TRBJ1-1|once
TGCAGTGCTAGCGGTTGGACTGAAGCTTTCTTT
CSASGWTEAFF
>TRBD1|TRBV27|TRBJ1-2|.
TGTGCCAGCAGACCGACAGGGTCTAACTATGGCTACACCTTC
CASRPTGSNYGYTF
>TRBD1|TRBV6-1|TRBJ2-2|.
TGTGCCAGCAGTGAATTCAGGGGACAGGTAACCACCGGGGAGCTGTTTTTT
CASSEFRGQVTTGELFF
>TRBD2|TRBV6-5|TRBJ2-7|.
TGTGCCAGCAGTTACTCGCTTAGCGGGTCTTCCTACGAGCAGTACTTC
CASSYSLSGSSYEQYF
>TRBD2|TRBV19|TRBJ2-1|.
TGTGCCAGTACCTTTAGCGGGAGGGGTTACAATGAGCAGTTCTTC
CASTFSGRGYNEQFF
>TRBD2|TRBV6-5|TRBJ2-7|.
TGTGCCAGCAGTTACCTAGGACTAGACGAGCAGTACTTC
CASSYLGLDEQYF
>TRBD1|TRBV27|TRBJ1-5|once
TGTGCCAGCAGTCCACTGACAGGGAGTCAGCCCCAGCATTTT
CASSPLTGSQPQHF
>.|TRBV10-1|TRBJ1-1|.
TGCGCCAGCAGCCTGAGTAGGAACACTGAAGCTTTCTTT
CASSLSRNTEAFF
>.|TRBV11-2|TRBJ1-3|.
TGTGCCAGCAGCGAGACTTCTGGAAACACCATATATTTT
CASSETSGNTIYF
>TRBD1|TRBV29-1|TRBJ1-1|.
TGCAGCGTTGAAGTGGTAGTCACCGGACAGGGTAACACTGAAGCTTTCTTT
CSVEVVVTGQGNTEAFF
>TRBD2|TRBV6-5|TRBJ2-5|.
TGTGCCAGCAGTTTCTCCGGGACTAGCGGCCAAGAGACCCAGTACTTC
CASSFSGTSGQETQYF
>.|TRBV29-1|TRBJ2-7|.
TGCAGCGCAAGAAGACTATCCGAGCAGTACTTC
CSARRLSEQYF
>.|TRBV6-1|TRBJ1-5|.
TGTGCCAGCAGTGGCCCGCGGAGCGGGTTCAGCAATCAGCCCCAGCATTTT
CASSGPRSGFSNQPQHF
>.|TRBV18|TRBJ1-1|.
TGTGCCAGCTCACCATTAGATCGAGGGGAAGCTTTCTTT
CASSPLDRGEAFF
>.|TRBV15|TRBJ1-2|.
TGTGCCACCAGCAGAGGGGGAGACTATGGCTACACCTTC
CATSRGGDYGYTF
>.|TRBV6-5|TRBJ1-5|.
TGTGCCAGCAGTTACTCGAGTAGCAAGCAGCCCCAGCATTTT
CASSYSSSKQPQHF